Presented here are 23 T cell receptor beta chains from one specimen sequenced in a study of response to subunit inactivated influenza vaccine. MiXCR, run by TCRdb on the RT-PCR reads, gives a single entry per CDR3 protein. The repertoire holds 800,000 or so distinct CDR3 sequences, with around 20% as singletons. The specimen comprised PBMCs from blood, sampled roughly 5 days after vaccination. The origin of the receptors is a man aged 50-60 years who received an inactivated influenza vaccine.

The CDR3 bases are TGTGCCAGCAGTCCCGCGGACACCCCCTATGGCTACACCTTC. Its translation: CASSPADTPYGYTF. This rearrangement joins TRBV27 to TRBJ1-2; weak D call: TRBD1 (5 bases). V lost 5 bases and J 4 bases, leaving 14 bases between the germline ends. This CDR3 region has 14 residues. Germline V gene data show CDR1 as MNHEY and CDR2 as SMNVEV (reference sequence).

V and J are TRBV20-1 and TRBJ2-1; no reliable D call. The CDR3 sequence is 11 residues long. The germline V and J ends were trimmed by 4 bases and 7 bases, with 8 bases remaining between them. The germline V gene encodes CDR1 DFQATT and CDR2 SNEGSKA (reference sequence). DNA of the CDR3: TGCAGTGCTACCCTCACTAATGAGCAGTTCTTC. Translating it yields CSATLTNEQFF.

This clonotype was found a few times. The rearrangement uses TRBV7-2 and TRBJ2-5; D is ambiguous. V gave up 4 bases and J gave up 2 bases, with 8 bases separating them. CDR3 size: 13 residues. Per the germline V gene, CDR1 is SGHTA and CDR2 is FQGNSA. CDR3 in amino acids: CASSSRTQETQYF. CDR3 bases: TGTGCCAGCAGCTCAAGAACACAAGAGACCCAGTACTTC.

This clonotype was seen only a few times. V is TRBV11-2 and J is TRBJ1-1; D remains ambiguous. The germline V gene has CDR1 SGHAT and CDR2 FQNNGV. The V end lost 6 bases, the J end lost 0 bases, and 8 bases lay between the germline ends. This CDR3 is built from 13 residues. CDR3 bases: TGTGCCAGCAGTGAATTAGTGAACACTGAAGCTTTCTTT. This sequence encodes CASSELVNTEAFF.

The chain has TRBV29-1 and TRBJ2-3, with 8 bases aligning to TRBD2. The CDR3 sequence is 15 residues long. V dropped 4 bases and J dropped 0; count of bases not matched to a gene: 6. The germline gives CDR1 SQVTM, CDR2 ANQGSEA. The CDR3 loop is CSVVLSGRSTDTQYF. CDR3 bases: TGCAGCGTTGTCCTCAGCGGGAGAAGCACAGATACGCAGTATTTT.

This clonotype came up a few times. V and J are TRBV5-1 and TRBJ2-3, with TRBD2 identical over 10 bases. Losses at the gene ends were 0 bases for V and 4 bases for J; bases not matched to a gene: 11. Germline CDR1 SGHRS, CDR2 YFSETQ. The CDR3 has 18 residues. This CDR3 reads CASSLVGTSAQPSDTQYF. The CDR3 DNA sequence: TGCGCCAGCAGCTTGGTAGGGACTAGCGCCCAGCCTTCAGATACGCAGTATTTT.

This chain uses TRBV6-1 with TRBJ2-5; 9 nucleotides align to TRBD2. Germline CDR1 and CDR2: MNHNS and SASEGT. V dropped 6 bases and J dropped 6; count of bases not matched to a gene: 17. CDR3 size: 17 residues. The CDR3 DNA reads as TGTGCCAGCAGCCGAGGTCTACGTGGTAGCGGGAGTAAGACCCAGTACTTC. Its translation: CASSRGLRGSGSKTQYF.

This clonotype has just a few counts. J is TRBJ2-1 and V is TRBV6-5; D unresolved. The germline V gene encodes CDR1 MNHEY and CDR2 SVGAGI. This CDR3 comprises 12 residues. Trimming stripped 6 bases from V and 4 bases from J, with 7 bases between. The CDR3, as DNA: TGTGCCAGCAGACGCGGATACAATGAGCAGTTCTTC. This sequence encodes CASRRGYNEQFF.

J is TRBJ1-1 and V is TRBV2; 9 nucleotides align to TRBD1. Germline-derived CDR1 and CDR2 are SNHLY and FYNNEI. The length of the CDR3 is 14 residues. Trimming cost V 1 base and J 7 bases; bases outside gene matches: 4. CDR3: CASSEVGQGFEAFF. In DNA form, the CDR3 reads TGTGCCAGCAGTGAAGTGGGACAGGGTTTTGAAGCTTTCTTT.

This clonotype showed up just a few times. The chain recombines TRBV7-2 with TRBJ2-4; no reliable D call. The germline gives CDR1 SGHTA, CDR2 FQGNSA. Trimming took off 4 bases at V and 2 bases at J, with 12 bases between the two ends. This CDR3 spans 15 amino acids. The CDR3 DNA reads TGTGCCAGCAGCTCCCTAGTTGGAACCAAAAACATTCAGTACTTC. Its protein product is CASSSLVGTKNIQYF.

This clonotype showed up just a few times. This sequence joins TRBV7-9 and TRBJ2-5, with TRBD2 identical over 7 bases. The CDR3 has 16 amino acids. CDR1 and CDR2 (germline): SEHNR, FQNEAQ (reference sequence). Trimming cost V 3 bases and J 2 bases; bases outside gene matches: 9. Here the CDR3 DNA reads TGTGCCAGCAGCTTCCGTCGGCTAGCGGTACAAGAGACCCAGTACTTC. Translating it yields CASSFRRLAVQETQYF.

This chain uses TRBV10-3 with TRBJ1-3; D ambiguous. Trimming stripped 7 bases from V and 2 bases from J, with 9 bases between. The germline V gene encodes CDR1 ENHRY and CDR2 SYGVKD. This CDR3 region has 13 residues. The CDR3, as DNA: TGTGCCATCATGGGTGATCCTGGAAACACCATATATTTT. This translates into CAIMGDPGNTIYF.

This clonotype has at least ten counts. The CDR3 DNA is TGCGCCAGCAGCCGACAGACAGGAGTATACGAGCAGTACTTC. Residues: CASSRQTGVYEQYF. The V and J genes are TRBV5-1 and TRBJ2-7; a possible D gene is TRBD1 (6 bases). CDR3 length: 14 amino acids. In germline, CDR1 is SGHRS, CDR2 YFSETQ. Between the trimmed V and J ends, which lost 4 bases and 4 bases, there was a span of 15 bases.

The chain joins TRBV11-2 to TRBJ2-3, with D uncertain. Germline CDR1 SGHAT, CDR2 FQNNGV. This CDR3 comprises 13 residues. Between the trimmed V and J ends, which lost 7 bases and 4 bases, there was a span of 12 bases. CDR3 residues: CASTQSGPDTQYF. In nucleotides, the CDR3 is TGTGCCAGCACCCAATCCGGCCCAGATACGCAGTATTTT.

This rearrangement joins TRBV5-1 to TRBJ1-5; tentative D call: TRBD1 (5 bases). Trimming removed 5 bases from V and 5 bases from J, with 14 bases in between. Germline loops: CDR1 SGHRS, CDR2 YFSETQ. This CDR3 region has 14 residues. The CDR3 reads CASSLEPTDQPQHF. Here the CDR3 DNA reads TGCGCCAGCAGTTTAGAACCGACAGATCAGCCCCAGCATTTT.

There are a few counts of this clonotype. The V call is TRBV10-2, the J call TRBJ2-1; 8 bases match TRBD2. The V segment lost 3 bases and the J segment 8 bases; nucleotides outside the gene matches: 9. The CDR3 runs to 15 residues. Germline-derived CDR1 and CDR2 are WSHSY and SAAADI. The CDR3 loop is CASSDTGGGWDEQFF. The CDR3, as DNA: TGCGCCAGCAGTGATACGGGGGGGGGCTGGGATGAGCAGTTCTTC.

The gene calls are TRBV10-1 and TRBJ2-3; no clear D gene. The germline V and J ends were trimmed by 2 bases and 2 bases, with 5 bases remaining between them. The CDR3 extends over 13 amino acids. Germline loops: CDR1 WNHNN, CDR2 SYGVQD (reference sequence). Here the CDR3 reads CASSETITDTQYF. As DNA, the CDR3 is TGCGCCAGCAGTGAGACAATCACAGATACGCAGTATTTT.

This clonotype was detected only once. A much more abundant neighbour one base away suggests this may be a read error. The chain has TRBV9 and TRBJ2-2; D ambiguous. CDR3 length: 12 amino acids. CDR1 SGDLS and CDR2 YYNGEE come from the germline V gene. The ends were cut back, 4 bases at V and 6 bases at J, with 7 bases in the middle. CDR3 nucleotides: TGTGCCAGCAGCCCCGACGCCGGGGAGCTGTTTTTT. Protein: CASSPDAGELFF.

V usage is TRBV24-1 and J usage is TRBJ1-5; tentatively, D is TRBD1 (5 bases). Germline lookup yields CDR1 KGHDR and CDR2 SFDVKD. The CDR3 loop spans 15 amino acids. The V end was cut by 5 bases, the J end by 2 bases, with 12 bases between. CDR3 in amino acids: CATSAPGSGNQPQHF. The DNA of the CDR3 is TGTGCCACCAGTGCCCCAGGGTCGGGCAATCAGCCCCAGCATTTT.

V is TRBV12-3 or TRBV12-4 and J is TRBJ2-7; 9 nucleotides align to TRBD1. The CDR3 spans 14 residues. V shed 10 bases and J 7 bases; nucleotides not matched to a gene: 14. The DNA for the CDR3 is TGTGCCAACACCACTGCGGGACAGGGTGGTGAGCAGTACTTC. This translates into CANTTAGQGGEQYF.

The chain recombines TRBV20-1 with TRBJ2-5; the match to TRBD2 covers 9 bases. Germline CDR1 is DFQATT and CDR2 is SNEGSKA (reference sequence). V lost 4 bases and J lost 5; bases outside the gene matches: 8. CDR3 length equals 14 residues. Here the CDR3 reads CSAISGSSGETQYF. CDR3 DNA sequence: TGCAGTGCTATTAGCGGGAGCTCAGGGGAGACCCAGTACTTC.

The rearrangement joins TRBV6-2 or TRBV6-3 to TRBJ2-7, with D unclear. CDR1 is MNHEY and CDR2 is SVGEGT in the germline V gene. This CDR3 spans 14 amino acids. The germline V and J ends were trimmed by 5 bases and 0 bases, with 11 bases remaining between them. The CDR3 nucleotides are TGTGCCAGCAGTCTCCGGGTGCCCTCCTACGAGCAGTACTTC. This translates into CASSLRVPSYEQYF.

V usage is TRBV20-1 and J usage is TRBJ2-5; 10 bases match TRBD2. The CDR3 runs to 16 residues. V was clipped by 1 base and J by 3 bases; unmatched bases: 8. CDR1 is DFQATT, CDR2 SNEGSKA, per germline (reference sequence). CDR3 in amino acids: CSARVQASGREETQYF. The DNA of the CDR3 is TGCAGTGCTAGAGTGCAGGCTAGCGGGAGAGAAGAGACCCAGTACTTC.